Listed here are 9 T cell receptor beta chains from one sample, sequenced in a study of cytomegalovirus exposure and HLA in healthy donors. The repertoire was sequenced with immunoSEQ multiplex PCR; TCRdb's copy has only in-frame clones and lacks some. The sample lists about 160,000 clones, roughly 89% occurring once. Material: PBMCs. The receptors originated from a man in his late teens or twenties in good health and CMV-seropositive.

V and J are TRBV4-1 and TRBJ2-7; TRBD2 aligns across 9 bases. Per the germline V gene, CDR1 is MGHRA and CDR2 is YSYEKL. J gave up 3 bases and V 5 bases, and 8 bases lay outside the gene matches. The CDR3 has 15 residues. The CDR3 is CASSVAGSGSYEQYF. DNA of the CDR3: TGCGCCAGCAGCGTCGCAGGTAGCGGGAGCTACGAGCAGTACTTC.

This clone was counted once. V gene TRBV7-8 combines with J gene TRBJ2-7; perhaps TRBD1 as D (5 bases). V was trimmed by 5 bases and J by 0 bases, leaving 11 bases between them. CDR1 is SGHVS and CDR2 is FQNEAQ in the germline V gene. The CDR3 has 14 amino acids. CDR3 in DNA: TGTGCCAGCAGCGACAGTTTGAACTCCTACGAGCAGTACTTC. It specifies CASSDSLNSYEQYF. Combining the CDR3 with reference TRBV7-8 and TRBJ2-7 gives the whole variable domain GAGVSQSPRYKVAKRGQDVALRCDPISGHVSLFWYQQALGQGPEFLTYFQNEAQLDKSGLPSDRFFAERPEGSVSTLKIQRTQQEDSAVYLCASSDSLNSYEQYFGPGTRLTVT.

V and J are TRBV2 and TRBJ2-4; TRBD2 might be the D (5 bases). The CDR3 has 14 amino acids. Germline V gene data show CDR1 as SNHLY and CDR2 as FYNNEI. The V and J ends lost 4 bases and 9 bases respectively, with 16 bases between them. The DNA for the CDR3 is TGTGCCAGCAGTGTACCCTCACTAGGAGGCATTCAGTACTTC. Encoded protein: CASSVPSLGGIQYF.

This sequence joins TRBV7-3 and TRBJ2-4, with D possibly being TRBD2 (6 bases). V was trimmed by 5 bases and J by 0 bases, leaving 17 bases between them. Germline loops: CDR1 SGHTA, CDR2 FQGTGA. CDR3 length: 17 amino acids. The CDR3, as DNA: TGTGCCAGCAGCCGTGGACTACGGGAACTAGCCAAAAACATTCAGTACTTC. Residues: CASSRGLRELAKNIQYF.

The J gene is TRBJ2-5, the V gene TRBV6-5; 7 bases match TRBD1. Germline CDR1 MNHEY, CDR2 SVGAGI. V trimming: 6 bases; J trimming: 2 bases; junction bases outside the gene matches: 12. The CDR3 totals 16 residues. CDR3: CASSYTPGTDQETQYF. The DNA for the CDR3 is TGTGCCAGCAGCTACACCCCCGGGACAGATCAAGAGACCCAGTACTTC.

Here the CDR3 reads CASSPAGVRSYEQYF. CDR3 DNA sequence: TGTGCCAGCAGCCCGGCGGGGGTGCGCTCCTACGAGCAGTACTTC. The rearrangement uses TRBV6-4 and TRBJ2-7, with 7 bases identical to TRBD2. Germline loops: CDR1 MRHNA, CDR2 SNTAGT. The CDR3 consists of 15 residues. The J segment lost 0 bases and the V segment lost 6 bases, leaving 8 bases of the junction unmatched.

CDR3 in DNA: TGTGCCAGCAAGCGACAGGTAAACTACGAGCAGTACTTC. It translates to CASKRQVNYEQYF. This chain joins TRBV2 and TRBJ2-7; possible D gene TRBD1, 6 bases. The ends were cut back, 7 bases at V and 3 bases at J, with 13 bases in the middle. The CDR3 extends over 13 amino acids. The germline V gene has CDR1 SNHLY and CDR2 FYNNEI.

The chain combines TRBV2 with TRBJ1-2; 11 nucleotides match TRBD1. The length of the CDR3 is 16 residues. The junction had 10 bases not matched to a gene; V was cut back by 6 bases and J by 4 bases. In germline, CDR1 is SNHLY, CDR2 FYNNEI. The DNA of the CDR3 is TGTGCCAGCAGCCCGGACAGGGGGCGGGCCCTCTATGGCTACACCTTC. This gives the protein CASSPDRGRALYGYTF.

The rearrangement uses TRBV2 and TRBJ1-5; no reliable D call. Trimming cost V 7 bases and J 0 bases, with 7 bases left between them. Germline lookup yields CDR1 SNHLY and CDR2 FYNNEI. This CDR3 is built from 13 residues. The CDR3 loop reads CASTSDSNQPQHF. For the CDR3, the DNA is TGTGCCAGCACCAGCGATAGCAATCAGCCCCAGCATTTT.